The rows below give T cell receptor beta chains drawn from one sample of a study of blood T cell repertoires in COVID-19. The repertoire was sequenced with immunoSEQ multiplex PCR; TCRdb's copy has only in-frame clones and lacks some. The sample lists fewer than 350,000 clones, 85% occurring once. The sample was PBMCs or T cells enriched from blood (not recorded which). Source of these receptors: a woman aged 25-40 years who had been exposed to COVID-19. Each CDR3 is given with its conserved first and last residue. The order of the fields is clone size, J gene, D gene, V gene, CDR3 DNA, CDR3 protein. A D gene is named only where the DNA matches it firmly. Clone size appears in some rows only: once, few, many, or a class for an expanded clone.

abundance: -
j_gene: TRBJ2-7
d_gene: -
v_gene: TRBV7-2
CDR3nt: TGTGCCAGCAGCTTAGTCGGGTACGAGCAGTACTTC
CDR3aa: CASSLVGYEQYF

abundance: once
j_gene: TRBJ2-2
d_gene: -
v_gene: TRBV5-6
CDR3nt: TGTGCCAGCAGCGATGCAGGGGCGGGGAACACCGGGGAGCTGTTTTTT
CDR3aa: CASSDAGAGNTGELFF

abundance: -
j_gene: TRBJ1-2
d_gene: -
v_gene: TRBV12-3/TRBV12-4
CDR3nt: TGTGCCAGCAGTTTCGAGGGGGACTATGGCTACACCTTC
CDR3aa: CASSFEGDYGYTF

abundance: -
j_gene: TRBJ2-7
d_gene: TRBD2
v_gene: TRBV6-1
CDR3nt: TGTGCCAGCAGTGAGTGGGAGGGCTCGGAGCAGTACTTC
CDR3aa: CASSEWEGSEQYF

abundance: -
j_gene: TRBJ1-4
d_gene: -
v_gene: TRBV4-3
CDR3nt: TGCGCCAGCAGCCAAGTGGGGGGACTAGAAGAAAAACTGTTTTTT
CDR3aa: CASSQVGGLEEKLFF

abundance: -
j_gene: TRBJ2-5
d_gene: -
v_gene: TRBV4-1
CDR3nt: TGCGCCAGCAGCCAAGACGGAGGCTGGGAGACCCAGTACTTC
CDR3aa: CASSQDGGWETQYF

abundance: -
j_gene: TRBJ2-2
d_gene: TRBD2
v_gene: TRBV6-5
CDR3nt: TGTGCCAGCGGACTAGCGGGGATAGGGACCGGGGAGCTGTTTTTT
CDR3aa: CASGLAGIGTGELFF

abundance: -
j_gene: TRBJ1-2
d_gene: -
v_gene: TRBV28
CDR3nt: TGTGCCAGCACACTGGGGGGGGGCTACACCTTC
CDR3aa: CASTLGGGYTF

abundance: -
j_gene: TRBJ1-3
d_gene: TRBD1
v_gene: TRBV7-9
CDR3nt: TGTGCCAGCAGCTACGCCGGGACAGGGACTGGAAACACCATATATTTT
CDR3aa: CASSYAGTGTGNTIYF

abundance: -
j_gene: TRBJ2-7
d_gene: -
v_gene: TRBV3-1/TRBV3-2
CDR3nt: TGTGCCAGCAGCCAAGATCAATACGAGCAGTACTTC
CDR3aa: CASSQDQYEQYF

abundance: -
j_gene: TRBJ1-1
d_gene: TRBD1
v_gene: TRBV5-1
CDR3nt: TGCGCCAGCAGCGAAAGGACAGGTCAGAACACTGAAGCTTTCTTT
CDR3aa: CASSERTGQNTEAFF